A single TCR beta chain is shown here with its context. The record originates from a study of blood T cell repertoires in COVID-19. Authors' processing steps: Using reference gene primer amplification, nucleated cell counts were estimated. Here immunoSEQ multiplex PCR was the method, and the copy in TCRdb shows in-frame clones only, minus some. V and J calls and clone size are as listed in that table; D and trimming were resolved from the DNA. The repertoire holds about 210,000 clones, with roughly 85% as singletons. The CDR3 length is 14 residues. Trimming cost V 1 base and J 4 bases, with 9 bases left between them. Germline V gene sequence: CDR1 MNHNS, CDR2 SASEGT.

The specimen was peripheral blood. This chain links TRBV6-1 with TRBJ2-3; D may be TRBD2 (5 bases). This TCR came from a woman aged 40-49 years with active or convalescent COVID-19. CDR3 sequence: CASSEVASPDTQYF. For the CDR3, the DNA is TGTGCCAGCAGTGAAGTCGCTAGCCCAGATACGCAGTATTTT.